Listed here are 12 T cell receptor beta chains from one sample, sequenced in a study of T cell responses to AZD1222 COVID-19 vaccine. Produced via immunoSEQ multiplex PCR; TCRdb's table is partial and in-frame only. Altogether about 120,000 clones are present, more than 75% being singletons, with the ten largest covering 10%. The sequences come from peripheral blood, collected on day 0 of AZD1222 vaccination. These receptors all come from an adult in good health.

This chain uses TRBV19 with TRBJ1-6; D unresolved. The V gene lost 5 bases and the J gene lost 9 bases, with 20 bases spanning the gap. The germline gives CDR1 LNHDA, CDR2 SQIVND (reference sequence). The CDR3 totals 16 residues. The CDR3: CASSDPWRGWGSPLHF. The CDR3, as DNA: TGTGCCAGTAGTGACCCCTGGCGCGGCTGGGGTTCACCCCTCCACTTT.

This rearrangement joins TRBV3-1 (or the pseudogene TRBV3-2) to TRBJ2-5; perhaps TRBD2 as D (5 bases). Germline CDR1 reads LGHDT; CDR2 reads YNNKEL (reference sequence). Trimming removed 4 bases from V and 5 bases from J, with 17 bases in between. The CDR3 runs to 15 residues. The CDR3 DNA reads as TGTGCCAGCAGCCCCATGGCGGGTGCCTCGGAGACCCAGTACTTC. Translated, it gives CASSPMAGASETQYF.

V and J are TRBV9 and TRBJ1-3; D unclear. The CDR3 runs 12 residues. Germline V gives CDR1 SGDLS, CDR2 YYNGEE. V dropped 0 bases and J dropped 7 bases, with 5 bases sitting between them. CDR3 loop: CASSVGYNTIYF. CDR3 sequence (DNA): TGTGCCAGCAGCGTAGGGTACAACACCATATATTTT.

The V and J genes are TRBV6-5 and TRBJ2-1; D remains unclear. Per germline, CDR1 MNHEY and CDR2 SVGAGI. V gave up 2 bases and J gave up 0 bases, with 8 bases separating them. This CDR3 has 15 amino acids. This CDR3 reads CASSYGRSSYNEQFF. Here the CDR3 DNA reads TGTGCCAGCAGTTACGGACGGAGCTCCTACAATGAGCAGTTCTTC.

This chain joins TRBV10-3 and TRBJ2-2; D is perhaps TRBD1 (5 bases). V lost 1 base and J 1 base, leaving 7 bases between the germline ends. The germline V gene encodes CDR1 ENHRY and CDR2 SYGVKD. CDR3 length: 15 amino acids. The DNA for the CDR3 is TGTGCCATCAGTGAGTTACAGGTGAACACCGGGGAGCTGTTTTTT. It is translated as CAISELQVNTGELFF.

V and J are TRBV6-2 or TRBV6-3 and TRBJ2-3; D remains ambiguous. Germline loops: CDR1 MNHEY, CDR2 SVGEGT. This CDR3 is 12 amino acids long. V was pared by 5 bases and J by 8 bases, with 11 bases between. The chain's CDR3 is CASSQRFSTQYF. CDR3 DNA sequence: TGTGCCAGCAGTCAGAGATTTAGTACGCAGTATTTT.

The genes are TRBV5-1 and TRBJ2-7; 7 nucleotides align to TRBD1. Looked up from germline, CDR1 is SGHRS and CDR2 is YFSETQ. The CDR3 sequence is 14 residues long. The V and J ends lost 0 bases and 4 bases, in that order; junction bases with no gene match: 4. The CDR3 DNA is TGCGCCAGCAGCTTGGTTCCAGGGGGATACGAGCAGTACTTC. Its protein product is CASSLVPGGYEQYF. The full variable domain, rest sourced from reference TRBV5-1 and TRBJ2-7, is KAGVTQTPRYLIKTRGQQVTLSCSPISGHRSVSWYQQTPGQGLQFLFEYFSETQRNKGNFPGRFSGRQFSNSRSEMNVSTLELGDSALYLCASSLVPGGYEQYFGPGTRLTVT.

The V call is TRBV27, the J call TRBJ2-7, with 7 bases aligning to TRBD1. Germline CDR1 is MNHEY and CDR2 is SMNVEV (reference sequence). The length of the CDR3 is 13 residues. Unmatched junction bases numbered 7, after V lost 10 bases and J lost 1 base. DNA of the CDR3: TGTGCCACCTTGGACAGGATGTCCTACGAGCAGTACTTC. Protein sequence: CATLDRMSYEQYF.

The chain joins TRBV7-9 to TRBJ1-2, with a weak D call TRBD1 (5 bases). CDR1 and CDR2 from the germline V gene are SEHNR and FQNEAQ (reference sequence). The CDR3 length is 13 residues. Trimming stripped 5 bases from V and 7 bases from J, with 14 bases between. CDR3 residues: CASSHGEGLGYTF. The CDR3 DNA reads TGTGCCAGCAGCCACGGGGAGGGACTTGGCTACACCTTC.

The CDR3 is CASSQFGGRAVDTQYF. DNA for the CDR3: TGCGCCAGCAGCCAGTTTGGCGGGAGGGCCGTAGATACGCAGTATTTT. The rearrangement uses TRBV4-3 and TRBJ2-3; 9 positions agree with TRBD2. The CDR3 covers 16 residues. J was trimmed by 5 bases and V by 3 bases; bases with no gene match: 9. Germline V CDR1 and CDR2: LGHNA, YSLEER.

The table lists this clone with many counts. V gene TRBV27 combines with J gene TRBJ1-6, with D possibly matching TRBD1 (5 bases). Germline-derived CDR1 and CDR2 are MNHEY and SMNVEV (reference sequence). This CDR3 comprises 16 residues. The V end was cut by 3 bases, the J end by 7 bases, with 16 bases between. As DNA, the CDR3 is TGTGCCAGCAGTTTGCGACCAGGACAAGCAAATTCACCCCTCCACTTT. Its translation: CASSLRPGQANSPLHF.

The chain carries TRBV5-4 and TRBJ1-1; TRBD1 matches at 9 bases. Trimming took 4 bases from V and 3 from J; bases not matched to a gene: 4. CDR1 is SGHNT and CDR2 is YYREEE in the germline V gene (reference sequence). CDR3 length: 14 amino acids. Written as DNA, the CDR3 is TGTGCCAGCAGCGGACAGGGGATGGACACTGAAGCTTTCTTT. Its translation is CASSGQGMDTEAFF.